Below are 17 T cell receptor beta chains sequenced from a single sample in a study of blood T cell repertoires in COVID-19. Sequencing used immunoSEQ multiplex PCR; TCRdb keeps in-frame clones, though not all of them. This sample has roughly 250,000 clones, with around 86% found just once. The sample taken for sequencing was PBMCs or T cells enriched from blood (not recorded which). Receptors were obtained from a woman aged 45-60 years who had recovered from COVID-19.

This clone showed up just once. The J gene is TRBJ2-2, the V gene TRBV5-1, with D maybe TRBD2 (6 bases). The CDR3 spans 14 residues. Trimming took off 3 bases at V and 6 bases at J, with 12 bases between the two ends. Per germline, CDR1 SGHRS and CDR2 YFSETQ. The CDR3 nucleotides are TGCGCCAGCAGCTCCGGTCCGGGAGCCGGGGAGCTGTTTTTT. Protein product: CASSSGPGAGELFF.

The chain employs TRBV5-1 and TRBJ1-1; no clear D gene. Germline V gene lookup returns CDR1 SGHRS and CDR2 YFSETQ. Trimming took 4 bases from V and 7 from J, leaving 14 bases between them. The CDR3 extends over 13 amino acids. The CDR3 loop is CASSPVNADEAFF. In DNA, the CDR3 is TGCGCCAGCAGCCCCGTCAACGCAGATGAAGCTTTCTTT.

The J gene is TRBJ2-1, the V gene TRBV5-1, with 11 bases identical to TRBD2. The J segment lost 9 bases and the V segment lost 5 bases, leaving 13 bases of the junction unmatched. This CDR3 has 16 residues. Per germline, CDR1 SGHRS and CDR2 YFSETQ. The DNA of the CDR3 is TGCGCCAGCAGTCAGAGACTAGCGGGACGTTCGGGTGAGCAGTTCTTC. Translation: CASSQRLAGRSGEQFF. Drawing the rest from reference TRBV5-1 and TRBJ2-1, the complete variable domain is KAGVTQTPRYLIKTRGQQVTLSCSPISGHRSVSWYQQTPGQGLQFLFEYFSETQRNKGNFPGRFSGRQFSNSRSEMNVSTLELGDSALYLCASSQRLAGRSGEQFFGPGTRLTVL.

As DNA, the CDR3 is TGTGCCAGCAGCGTAGCACTAGCGGGAGGGTTATCAGATACGCAGTATTTT. Translation gives CASSVALAGGLSDTQYF. The chain carries TRBV9 and TRBJ2-3, with 13 bases that match TRBD2. V lost 0 bases, J lost 4 bases, and 5 bases stayed unmatched. The CDR3 spans 17 residues. Germline lookup yields CDR1 SGDLS and CDR2 YYNGEE.

This clone has just a few counts. The chain carries TRBV19 and TRBJ1-1; 7 nucleotides line up with TRBD1. This CDR3 has 13 residues. Germline CDR1 and CDR2: LNHDA and SQIVND (reference sequence). V was pared by 5 bases and J by 2 bases, with 2 bases of the junction left unmatched. CDR3 nucleotide sequence: TGTGCCAGTAGTGGGGACAGTAACACTGAAGCTTTCTTT. Protein: CASSGDSNTEAFF. Supplemented by reference TRBV19 and TRBJ1-1, the full variable domain reads DGGITQSPKYLFRKEGQNVTLSCEQNLNHDAMYWYRQDPGQGLRLIYYSQIVNDFQKGDIAEGYSVSREKKESFPLTVTSAQKNPTAFYLCASSGDSNTEAFFGQGTRLTVV.

The genes are TRBV6-5 and TRBJ1-2; 9 bases agree with TRBD1. CDR1 MNHEY and CDR2 SVGAGI come from the germline V gene. V gave up 5 bases and J gave up 6 bases; unmatched junction bases: 4. There are 13 residues in the CDR3. The CDR3 loop is CASSRDRVDGYTF. The CDR3 nucleotides read TGTGCCAGCAGTAGGGACAGGGTGGATGGCTACACCTTC.

The chain has TRBV5-1 and TRBJ2-7; D is uncertain. Germline V CDR1 and CDR2: SGHRS, YFSETQ. The CDR3 runs to 13 residues. Trimming took off 0 bases at V and 4 bases at J, with 8 bases between the two ends. DNA of the CDR3: TGCGCCAGCAGCTTGGAGAACCGGTACGAGCAGTACTTC. It encodes CASSLENRYEQYF. The full variable domain, in which reference TRBV5-1 and TRBJ2-7 provide the parts outside the CDR3, is KAGVTQTPRYLIKTRGQQVTLSCSPISGHRSVSWYQQTPGQGLQFLFEYFSETQRNKGNFPGRFSGRQFSNSRSEMNVSTLELGDSALYLCASSLENRYEQYFGPGTRLTVT.

CDR3 sequence (DNA): TGTGCCAGCAGCTACCGGGACAACGCCGAAGCTTTCTTT. The encoded protein is CASSYRDNAEAFF. The chain combines TRBV9 with TRBJ1-1; D is possibly TRBD1 (6 bases). Per the germline V gene, CDR1 is SGDLS and CDR2 is YYNGEE. V dropped 4 bases and J dropped 8 bases, with 15 bases sitting between them. The CDR3 extends over 13 amino acids. The variable domain in full, with the rest retrieved from reference TRBV9 and TRBJ1-1, is DSGVTQTPKHLITATGQRVTLRCSPRSGDLSVYWYQQSLDQGLQFLIQYYNGEERAKGNILERFSAQQFPDLHSELNLSSLELGDSALYFCASSYRDNAEAFFGQGTRLTVV.

This rearrangement joins TRBV18 to TRBJ2-5; D unclear. Trimming took 3 bases from V and 3 from J, leaving 8 bases between them. CDR3 size: 13 residues. Germline V gene sequence: CDR1 KGHSH, CDR2 LQKENI. CDR3: CASSPGSKETQYF. In DNA, the CDR3 is TGTGCCAGCTCACCGGGCAGTAAAGAGACCCAGTACTTC. Complete variable domain (other parts from reference TRBV18 and TRBJ2-5): NAGVMQNPRHLVRRRGQEARLRCSPMKGHSHVYWYRQLPEEGLKFMVYLQKENIIDESGMPKERFSAEFPKEGPSILRIQQVVRGDSAAYFCASSPGSKETQYFGPGTRLLVL.

The chain has TRBV11-2 and TRBJ1-6; a weak D match, TRBD1 (6 bases). The CDR3 has 15 residues. Germline V gives CDR1 SGHAT, CDR2 FQNNGV. Trimming pared 1 base from V and 10 bases from J, leaving 14 bases between. The CDR3 protein is CASSLVGAGQSPLHF. The CDR3 DNA follows: TGTGCCAGCAGCTTAGTGGGGGCAGGGCAATCACCCCTCCACTTT.

The chain employs TRBV24-1 and TRBJ1-2; 9 positions match TRBD1. Germline CDR1 and CDR2: KGHDR and SFDVKD. The ends lost 4 bases at V and 6 bases at J; junction bases unmatched: 11. CDR3 size: 16 residues. The CDR3 coding sequence is TGTGCCACCAGTGACCCAGGGGCGACAGGGGGAGATGGCTACACCTTC. Encoded protein: CATSDPGATGGDGYTF.

V is TRBV7-9 and J is TRBJ1-2, with 10 bases lining up with TRBD1. Per the germline V gene, CDR1 is SEHNR and CDR2 is FQNEAQ (reference sequence). The junction had 2 bases not matched to a gene; V was cut back by 10 bases and J by 3 bases. CDR3 length equals 12 residues. CDR3 residues: CANGQGDYGYTF. As DNA, the CDR3 is TGTGCCAACGGACAGGGGGACTATGGCTACACCTTC.

This chain uses TRBV7-9 with TRBJ1-6, with D possibly being TRBD1 (5 bases). The CDR3 consists of 18 residues. The V and J ends lost 6 bases and 6 bases respectively, with 24 bases between them. CDR1 is SEHNR and CDR2 is FQNEAQ in the germline V gene (reference sequence). The CDR3 nucleotides are TGTGCCAGCAGGCCCGTCCAGGGTCCCACATATATTAATTCACCCCTCCACTTT. Protein product: CASRPVQGPTYINSPLHF.

V is TRBV27 and J is TRBJ2-7, with D possibly being TRBD1 (6 bases). CDR1 and CDR2 from the germline V gene are MNHEY and SMNVEV (reference sequence). Trimming took 3 bases from V and 6 from J, leaving 6 bases between them. CDR3 length equals 11 residues. The DNA of the CDR3 is TGTGCCAGCAGTTTCAGGGGCGAGCAGTACTTC. Its protein product is CASSFRGEQYF.

The chain combines TRBV4-3 with TRBJ1-2; D possibly corresponds to TRBD1 (5 bases). V was shortened by 2 bases and J by 5 bases, with 9 bases between the two germline ends. CDR1 LGHNA and CDR2 YSLEER come from the germline V gene. The CDR3 is made up of 13 amino acids. The CDR3, as DNA: TGCGCCAGCAGCCAACAACGGGGGTATGGCTACACCTTC. Encoded protein: CASSQQRGYGYTF.

The chain couples TRBV7-9 to TRBJ2-3; tentatively, D is TRBD1 (6 bases). Per the germline V gene, CDR1 is SEHNR and CDR2 is FQNEAQ (reference sequence). Trimming pared 5 bases from V and 5 bases from J, leaving 17 bases between. The CDR3 contains 15 residues. The CDR3 is CASSPRGNFGDTQYF. The CDR3 bases are TGTGCCAGCAGCCCAAGGGGGAATTTTGGAGATACGCAGTATTTT.

This sequence joins TRBV9 and TRBJ2-3; a weak D match, TRBD2 (5 bases). Trimming removed 3 bases from V and 5 bases from J, with 10 bases in between. CDR1 and CDR2 from the germline V gene are SGDLS and YYNGEE. The CDR3 consists of 13 residues. DNA for the CDR3: TGTGCCAGCAGCGCGGACTTCAGAGATACGCAGTATTTT. Translation: CASSADFRDTQYF.